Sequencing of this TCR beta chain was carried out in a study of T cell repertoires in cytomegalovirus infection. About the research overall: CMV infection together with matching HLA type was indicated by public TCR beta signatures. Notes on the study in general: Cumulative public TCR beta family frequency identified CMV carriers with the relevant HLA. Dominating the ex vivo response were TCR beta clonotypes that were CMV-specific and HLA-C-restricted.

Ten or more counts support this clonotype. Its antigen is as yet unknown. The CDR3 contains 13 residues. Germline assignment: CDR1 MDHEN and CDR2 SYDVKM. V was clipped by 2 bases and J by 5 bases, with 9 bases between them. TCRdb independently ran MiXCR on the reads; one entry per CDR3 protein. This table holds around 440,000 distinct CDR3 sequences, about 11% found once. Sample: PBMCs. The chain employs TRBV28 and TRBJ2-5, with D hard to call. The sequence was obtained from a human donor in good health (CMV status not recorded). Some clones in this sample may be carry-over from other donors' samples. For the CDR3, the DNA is TGTGCCAGCAGTTTAATTGGGCGGGAGACCCAGTACTTC. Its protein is CASSLIGRETQYF. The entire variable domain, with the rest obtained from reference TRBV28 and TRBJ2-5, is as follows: DVKVTQSSRYLVKRTGEKVFLECVQDMDHENMFWYRQDPGLGLRLIYFSYDVKMKEKGDIPEGYSVSREKKERFSLILESASTNQTSMYLCASSLIGRETQYFGPGTRLLVL.